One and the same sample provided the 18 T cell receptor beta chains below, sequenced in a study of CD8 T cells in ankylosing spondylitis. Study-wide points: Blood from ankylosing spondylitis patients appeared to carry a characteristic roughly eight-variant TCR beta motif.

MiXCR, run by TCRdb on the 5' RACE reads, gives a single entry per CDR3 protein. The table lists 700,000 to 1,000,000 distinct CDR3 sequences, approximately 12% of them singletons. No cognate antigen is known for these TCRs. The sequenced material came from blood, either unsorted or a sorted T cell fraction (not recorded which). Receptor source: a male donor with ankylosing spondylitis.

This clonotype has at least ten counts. The CDR3 DNA follows: TGCAGTGCCACAGAGCCGTTTGAGGAGACCCAGTACTTC. Amino acid sequence: CSATEPFEETQYF. The rearrangement joins TRBV20-1 to TRBJ2-5; no clear D gene. The V gene lost 6 bases and the J gene lost 5 bases, with 16 bases spanning the gap. This CDR3 region has 13 residues. CDR1 and CDR2 (germline): DFQATT, SNEGSKA (reference sequence).

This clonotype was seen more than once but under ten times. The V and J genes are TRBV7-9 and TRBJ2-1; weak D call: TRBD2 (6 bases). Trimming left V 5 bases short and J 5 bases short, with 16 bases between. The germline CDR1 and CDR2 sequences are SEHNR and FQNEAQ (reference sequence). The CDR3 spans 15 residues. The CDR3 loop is CASSPPGTAHNEQFF. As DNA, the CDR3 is TGTGCCAGCAGCCCGCCGGGGACTGCCCACAATGAGCAGTTCTTC.

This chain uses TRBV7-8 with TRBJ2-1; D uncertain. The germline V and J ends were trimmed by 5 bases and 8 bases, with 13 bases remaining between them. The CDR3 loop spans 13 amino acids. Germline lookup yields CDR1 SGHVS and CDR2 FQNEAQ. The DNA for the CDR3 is TGTGCCAGCAGCCCGACTCCCCGGGATGAGCAGTTCTTC. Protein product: CASSPTPRDEQFF.

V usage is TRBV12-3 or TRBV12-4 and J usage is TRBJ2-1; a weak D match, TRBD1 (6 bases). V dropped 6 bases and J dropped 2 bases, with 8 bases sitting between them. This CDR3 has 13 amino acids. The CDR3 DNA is TGTGCCAGCAGGGGGACAACCTACAATGAGCAGTTCTTC. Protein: CASRGTTYNEQFF.

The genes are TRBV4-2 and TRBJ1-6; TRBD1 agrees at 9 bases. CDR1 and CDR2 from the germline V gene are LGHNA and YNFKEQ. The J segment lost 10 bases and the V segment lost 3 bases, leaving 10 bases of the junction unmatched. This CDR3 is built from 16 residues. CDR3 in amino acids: CASSQTQGALLSPLHF. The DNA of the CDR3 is TGTGCCAGCAGCCAGACACAGGGGGCGTTGCTGTCACCCCTCCACTTT.

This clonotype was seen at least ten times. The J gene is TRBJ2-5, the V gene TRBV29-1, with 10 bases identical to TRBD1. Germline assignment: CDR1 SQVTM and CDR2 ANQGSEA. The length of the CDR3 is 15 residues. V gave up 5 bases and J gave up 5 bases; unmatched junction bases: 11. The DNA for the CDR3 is TGCAGCGTTAGACCCGGGACAGGGGTTGAGGAGACCCAGTACTTC. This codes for CSVRPGTGVEETQYF.

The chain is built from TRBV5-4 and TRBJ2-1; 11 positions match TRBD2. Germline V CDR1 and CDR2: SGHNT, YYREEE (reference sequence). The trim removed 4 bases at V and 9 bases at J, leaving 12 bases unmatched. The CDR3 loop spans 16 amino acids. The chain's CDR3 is CASSEGGLAGGSEQFF. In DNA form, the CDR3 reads TGTGCCAGCAGCGAGGGGGGCCTAGCGGGAGGAAGTGAGCAGTTCTTC.

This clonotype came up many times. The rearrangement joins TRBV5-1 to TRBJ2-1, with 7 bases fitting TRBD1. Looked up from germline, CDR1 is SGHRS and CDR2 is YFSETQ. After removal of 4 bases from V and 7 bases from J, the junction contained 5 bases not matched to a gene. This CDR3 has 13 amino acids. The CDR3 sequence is CASSGQVENEQFF. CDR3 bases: TGCGCCAGCAGCGGACAGGTTGAGAATGAGCAGTTCTTC.

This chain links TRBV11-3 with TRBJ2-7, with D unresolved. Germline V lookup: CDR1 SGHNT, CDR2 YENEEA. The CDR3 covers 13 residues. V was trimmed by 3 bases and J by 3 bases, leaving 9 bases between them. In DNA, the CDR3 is TGTGCCAGCAGCTTGGAGAGTAACTACGAGCAGTACTTC. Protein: CASSLESNYEQYF. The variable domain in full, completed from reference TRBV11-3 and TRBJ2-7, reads EAGVVQSPRYKIIEKKQPVAFWCNPISGHNTLYWYLQNLGQGPELLIRYENEEAVDDSQLPKDRFSAERLKGVDSTLKIQPAELGDSAVYLCASSLESNYEQYFGPGTRLTVT.

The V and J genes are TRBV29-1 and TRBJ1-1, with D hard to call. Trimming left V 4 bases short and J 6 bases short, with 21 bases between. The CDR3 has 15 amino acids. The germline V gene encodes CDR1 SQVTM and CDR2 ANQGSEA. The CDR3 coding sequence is TGCAGCGTTGGTAGGTGGAGGCATGTAGGTCCTGAAGCTTTCTTT. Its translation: CSVGRWRHVGPEAFF.

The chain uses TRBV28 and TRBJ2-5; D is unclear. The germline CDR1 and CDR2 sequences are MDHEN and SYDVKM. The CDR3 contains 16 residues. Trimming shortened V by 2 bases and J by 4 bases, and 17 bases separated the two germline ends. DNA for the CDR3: TGTGCCAGCAGTTTACTTTCCTGGCGAAGCGTAGAGACCCAGTACTTC. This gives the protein CASSLLSWRSVETQYF.

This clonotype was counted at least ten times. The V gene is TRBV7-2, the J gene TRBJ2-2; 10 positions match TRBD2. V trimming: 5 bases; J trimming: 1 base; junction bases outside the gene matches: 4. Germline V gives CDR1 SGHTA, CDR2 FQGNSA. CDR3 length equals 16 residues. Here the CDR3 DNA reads TGTGCCAGCAGCCCAATAGCGGGGGGGAACACCGGGGAGCTGTTTTTT. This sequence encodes CASSPIAGGNTGELFF. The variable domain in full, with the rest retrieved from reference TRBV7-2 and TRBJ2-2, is GAGVSQSPSNKVTEKGKDVELRCDPISGHTALYWYRQSLGQGLEFLIYFQGNSAPDKSGLPSDRFSAERTGGSVSTLTIQRTQQEDSAVYLCASSPIAGGNTGELFFGEGSRLTVL.

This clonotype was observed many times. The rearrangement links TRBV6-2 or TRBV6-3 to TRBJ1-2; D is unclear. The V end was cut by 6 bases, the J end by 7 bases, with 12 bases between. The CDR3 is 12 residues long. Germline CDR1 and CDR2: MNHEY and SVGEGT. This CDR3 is CASSTVNGGYTF. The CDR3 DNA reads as TGTGCCAGCAGCACCGTTAATGGTGGCTACACCTTC.

The CDR3 is CASSPSWREGYNEQFF. The CDR3 nucleotides read TGTGCCAGCAGCCCAAGTTGGCGGGAGGGATACAATGAGCAGTTCTTC. The chain has TRBV7-9 and TRBJ2-1; 9 bases match TRBD2. The germline gives CDR1 SEHNR, CDR2 FQNEAQ (reference sequence). Trimming cost V 5 bases and J 4 bases; bases outside gene matches: 9. CDR3 length equals 16 residues.

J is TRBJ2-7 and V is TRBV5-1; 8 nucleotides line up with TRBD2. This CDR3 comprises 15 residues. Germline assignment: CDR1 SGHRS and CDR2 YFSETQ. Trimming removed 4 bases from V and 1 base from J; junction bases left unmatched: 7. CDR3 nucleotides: TGCGCCAGCAGCATACTAGCGGTTGAATCCTACGAGCAGTACTTC. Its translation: CASSILAVESYEQYF.

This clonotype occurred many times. The CDR3: CSAQEGGSYNEQFF. The CDR3 coding sequence is TGCAGTGCCCAAGAGGGTGGCTCCTACAATGAGCAGTTCTTC. This rearrangement joins TRBV20-1 to TRBJ2-1, with a possible D match to TRBD2 (5 bases). Trimming removed 6 bases from V and 0 bases from J, with 12 bases in between. Per the germline V gene, CDR1 is DFQATT and CDR2 is SNEGSKA (reference sequence). The length of the CDR3 is 14 residues.

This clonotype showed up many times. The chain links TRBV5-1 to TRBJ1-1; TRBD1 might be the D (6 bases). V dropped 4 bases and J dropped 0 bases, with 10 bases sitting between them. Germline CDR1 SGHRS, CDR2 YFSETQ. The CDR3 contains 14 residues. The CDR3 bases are TGCGCCAGCAGCCGCGGGACAATGAACACTGAAGCTTTCTTT. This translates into CASSRGTMNTEAFF. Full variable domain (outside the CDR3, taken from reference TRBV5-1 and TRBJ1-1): KAGVTQTPRYLIKTRGQQVTLSCSPISGHRSVSWYQQTPGQGLQFLFEYFSETQRNKGNFPGRFSGRQFSNSRSEMNVSTLELGDSALYLCASSRGTMNTEAFFGQGTRLTVV.

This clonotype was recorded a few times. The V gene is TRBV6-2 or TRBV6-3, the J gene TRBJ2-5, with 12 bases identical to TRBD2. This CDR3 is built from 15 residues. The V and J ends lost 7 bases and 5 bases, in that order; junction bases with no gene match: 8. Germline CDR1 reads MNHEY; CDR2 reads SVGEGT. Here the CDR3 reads CASNRLAGVSETQYF. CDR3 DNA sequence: TGTGCCAGCAACAGACTAGCGGGAGTCAGCGAGACCCAGTACTTC.